This T cell receptor (beta chain) emerged from a study of B cell selection in AIRE deficiency. Findings of the study overall: Shared Treg sequences had shorter CDR3s, biased toward rearrangements with few non-templated insertions.

The sorted conventional CD4 T cells were gated as CD4+CD127+. Unrelated healthy donors provided the controls. TCRdb's copy holds only in-frame clones and misses some; the assay was immunoSEQ multiplex PCR. This table has about 24,000 clones, around 95% appearing once. This CDR3 comprises 15 residues. Trimming left V 0 bases short and J 0 bases short, with 8 bases between. CDR1 and CDR2 from the germline V gene are MGHRA and YSYEKL. This clone appeared a single time. Its target is unknown. This TCR was sampled from a human donor in good health. Source material: CD4+CD127+ conventional T cells sorted from PBMCs. The chain has TRBV4-1 and TRBJ1-2; D is undetermined. The DNA of the CDR3 is TGCGCCAGCAGCCAAGATCGGCAGCCTAACTATGGCTACACCTTC. Protein: CASSQDRQPNYGYTF.